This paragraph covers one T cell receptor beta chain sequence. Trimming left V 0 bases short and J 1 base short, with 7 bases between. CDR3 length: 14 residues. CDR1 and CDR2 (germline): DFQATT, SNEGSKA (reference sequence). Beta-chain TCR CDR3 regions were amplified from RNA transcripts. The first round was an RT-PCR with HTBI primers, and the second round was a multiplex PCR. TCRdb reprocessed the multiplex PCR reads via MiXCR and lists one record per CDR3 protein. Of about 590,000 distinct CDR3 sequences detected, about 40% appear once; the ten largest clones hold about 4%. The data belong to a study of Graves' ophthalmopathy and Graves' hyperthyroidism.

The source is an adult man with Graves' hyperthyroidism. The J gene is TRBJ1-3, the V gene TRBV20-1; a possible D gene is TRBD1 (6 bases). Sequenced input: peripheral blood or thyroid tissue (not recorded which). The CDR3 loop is CSARDQGSGNTIYF. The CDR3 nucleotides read TGCAGTGCTAGAGATCAGGGGTCTGGAAACACCATATATTTT.